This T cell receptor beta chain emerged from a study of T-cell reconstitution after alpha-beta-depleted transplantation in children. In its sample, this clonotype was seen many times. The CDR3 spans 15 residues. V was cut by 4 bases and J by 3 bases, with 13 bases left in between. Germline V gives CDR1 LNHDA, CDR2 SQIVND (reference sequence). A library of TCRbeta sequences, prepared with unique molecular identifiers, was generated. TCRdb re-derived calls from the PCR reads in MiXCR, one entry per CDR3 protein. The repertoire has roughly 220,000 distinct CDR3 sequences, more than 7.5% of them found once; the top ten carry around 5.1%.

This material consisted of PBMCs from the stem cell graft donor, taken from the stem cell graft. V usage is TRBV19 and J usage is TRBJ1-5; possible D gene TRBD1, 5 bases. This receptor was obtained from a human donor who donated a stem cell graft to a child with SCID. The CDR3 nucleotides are TGTGCCAGTAGTAAACCGACAGAGGTCAATCAGCCCCAGCATTTT. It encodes CASSKPTEVNQPQHF.